Below, 10 T cell receptor beta chains from the same sample are listed, as sequenced in a study of blood T cell repertoires in COVID-19. The data were produced by immunoSEQ multiplex PCR, yet TCRdb's version contains in-frame clones alone and is incomplete. The sample has 300,000 or so clones, about 92% seen once. Sequencing input: PBMCs or T cells enriched from blood (not recorded which). These receptors were collected from a man in his sixties who had recovered from COVID-19.

V is TRBV19 and J is TRBJ2-5; 11 nucleotides align to TRBD1. Looked up from germline, CDR1 is LNHDA and CDR2 is SQIVND (reference sequence). J lost 5 bases, V lost 5 bases, and 1 base had no gene match. This CDR3 is 13 amino acids long. CDR3 bases: TGTGCCAGTAGTGGGGACAGGGGGGAGACCCAGTACTTC. It translates to CASSGDRGETQYF.

This sequence joins TRBV18 and TRBJ1-1; 7 bases align to TRBD1. The CDR3 runs 14 residues. Germline-derived CDR1 and CDR2 are KGHSH and LQKENI. J gave up 7 bases and V 6 bases, and 11 bases lay outside the gene matches. The CDR3: CASSIPGQSLEAFF. The CDR3 DNA follows: TGTGCCAGCTCTATACCGGGACAGTCCCTTGAAGCTTTCTTT.

V usage is TRBV5-1 and J usage is TRBJ1-2; 7 bases line up with TRBD1. The ends lost 6 bases at V and 0 bases at J; junction bases unmatched: 8. This CDR3 is 15 amino acids long. CDR1 is SGHRS and CDR2 is YFSETQ in the germline V gene. CDR3 loop: CASKTSGQTNYGYTF. The CDR3 DNA reads TGCGCCAGCAAGACTTCGGGACAGACTAACTATGGCTACACCTTC.

The chain joins TRBV7-9 to TRBJ2-5; the D gene is possibly TRBD1 (6 bases). V was pared by 2 bases and J by 2 bases, with 9 bases between. Germline CDR1 reads SEHNR; CDR2 reads FQNEAQ (reference sequence). The CDR3 has 14 residues. The CDR3 DNA reads TGTGCCAGCAGCTTAACAGGGTTGCAAGAGACCCAGTACTTC. It codes for CASSLTGLQETQYF.

The gene calls are TRBV5-6 and TRBJ1-4; D is ambiguous. The V gene lost 0 bases and the J gene lost 6 bases, with 9 bases spanning the gap. CDR3 length equals 14 residues. The V gene's germline CDR1 is SGHDT and CDR2 YYEEEE. CDR3 residues: CASSLVDRDEKLFF. In DNA form, the CDR3 reads TGTGCCAGCAGCTTGGTGGATCGGGATGAAAAACTGTTTTTT.

The chain has TRBV30 and TRBJ2-7; TRBD2 matches at 8 bases. This CDR3 comprises 14 residues. J was trimmed by 0 bases and V by 2 bases; bases with no gene match: 3. CDR1 GTSNPN and CDR2 SVGIG come from the germline V gene (reference sequence). CDR3: CAWSHSGISYEQYF. CDR3 nucleotide sequence: TGTGCCTGGAGTCATAGCGGGATCTCCTACGAGCAGTACTTC. Supplemented by reference TRBV30 and TRBJ2-7, the full variable domain reads SQTIHQWPATLVQPVGSPLSLECTVEGTSNPNLYWYRQAAGRGLQLLFYSVGIGQISSEVPQNLSASRPQDRQFILSSKKLLLSDSGFYLCAWSHSGISYEQYFGPGTRLTVT.

The chain recombines TRBV4-1 with TRBJ2-7, with TRBD2 matching 9 bases. Trimming removed 0 bases from V and 8 bases from J; junction bases left unmatched: 11. CDR3 length: 16 residues. Germline V gene data show CDR1 as MGHRA and CDR2 as YSYEKL. CDR3 bases: TGCGCCAGCAGCCAAGAGTCGGCGGGAGGGCCTTTCAAGCAGTACTTC. Translating gives CASSQESAGGPFKQYF.

In this sample, this clone turned up once. This chain links TRBV28 with TRBJ1-3, with D possibly being TRBD1 (6 bases). The CDR3 sequence is 16 residues long. Trimming stripped 5 bases from V and 1 base from J, with 15 bases between. The germline V gene encodes CDR1 MDHEN and CDR2 SYDVKM. This CDR3 is CASSPPGVVSGNTIYF. In DNA form, the CDR3 reads TGTGCCAGCAGTCCTCCAGGGGTTGTGTCTGGAAACACCATATATTTT.

The rearrangement uses TRBV2 and TRBJ2-7; D unresolved. Per the germline V gene, CDR1 is SNHLY and CDR2 is FYNNEI. Trimming left V 8 bases short and J 0 bases short, with 5 bases between. The CDR3 has 11 residues. The CDR3 protein is CASHYSYEQYF. DNA of the CDR3: TGTGCCAGCCACTACTCCTACGAGCAGTACTTC.

The chain employs TRBV5-4 and TRBJ2-4; 9 nucleotides align to TRBD1. Germline V gives CDR1 SGHNT, CDR2 YYREEE (reference sequence). The V and J ends lost 5 bases and 1 base, in that order; junction bases with no gene match: 13. The CDR3 sequence is 18 residues long. The CDR3 reads CASSPGQGVISAKNIQYF. The CDR3 nucleotides read TGTGCCAGCAGTCCGGGACAGGGCGTAATCTCGGCCAAAAACATTCAGTACTTC.